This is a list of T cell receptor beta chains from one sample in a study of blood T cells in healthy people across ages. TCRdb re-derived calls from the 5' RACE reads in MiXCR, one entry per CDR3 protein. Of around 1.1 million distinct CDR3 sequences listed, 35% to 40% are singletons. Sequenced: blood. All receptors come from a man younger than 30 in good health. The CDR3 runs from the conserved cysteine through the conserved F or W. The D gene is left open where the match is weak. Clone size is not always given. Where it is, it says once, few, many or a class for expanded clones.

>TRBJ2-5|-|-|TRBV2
CASSELGTHQETQYF
TGTGCCAGCAGTGAGTTGGGAACCCACCAAGAGACCCAGTACTTC
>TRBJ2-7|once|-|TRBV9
CASSVRGPEQYF
TGTGCCAGCAGCGTCCGAGGGCCTGAGCAGTACTTC
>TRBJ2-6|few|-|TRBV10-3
CAIRAQVLKDGANVLTF
TGTGCCATCCGAGCCCAGGTTTTAAAAGATGGGGCCAACGTCCTGACTTTC
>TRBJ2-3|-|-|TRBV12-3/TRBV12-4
CASSFVGQATDTQYF
TGTGCCAGCAGTTTCGTTGGGCAGGCCACAGATACGCAGTATTTT
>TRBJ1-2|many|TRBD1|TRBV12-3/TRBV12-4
CASSLGDRASDGYTF
TGTGCCAGCAGTTTAGGGGACAGGGCGTCCGATGGCTACACCTTC
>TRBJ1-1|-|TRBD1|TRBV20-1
CSARGTGSTEAFF
TGCAGTGCTAGGGGGACAGGGTCCACTGAAGCTTTCTTT
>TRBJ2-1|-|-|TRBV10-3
CAISGSTGYNEQFF
TGTGCCATCAGTGGCTCGACAGGTTACAATGAGCAGTTCTTC
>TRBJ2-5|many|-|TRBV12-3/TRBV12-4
CASSPEGQETQYF
TGTGCCAGCAGTCCTGAGGGACAAGAGACCCAGTACTTC
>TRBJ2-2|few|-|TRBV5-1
CASSLSAANTGELFF
TGCGCCAGCAGCTTGAGTGCGGCGAACACCGGGGAGCTGTTTTTT
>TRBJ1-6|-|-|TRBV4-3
CASSVGEGNSPLHF
TGCGCCAGCAGCGTGGGGGAAGGGAATTCACCCCTCCACTTT
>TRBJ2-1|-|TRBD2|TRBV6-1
CASSPGTSGGTISYNEQFF
TGTGCCAGCAGTCCAGGGACTAGCGGGGGGACTATCTCCTACAATGAGCAGTTCTTC
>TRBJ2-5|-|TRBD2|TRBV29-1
CSAIRGLAAQETQYF
TGCAGCGCTATTCGTGGGCTAGCGGCACAAGAGACCCAGTACTTC
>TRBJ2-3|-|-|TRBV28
CASSTIGQGKDTQYF
TGTGCCAGCAGTACAATAGGGCAGGGTAAAGATACGCAGTATTTT
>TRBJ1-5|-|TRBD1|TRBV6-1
CASSAFGGGGQPQHF
TGTGCCAGCAGTGCCTTTGGGGGAGGGGGCCAGCCCCAGCATTTT
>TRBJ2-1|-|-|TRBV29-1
CSVEERQVLYEQFF
TGCAGCGTTGAAGAAAGGCAGGTATTATATGAGCAGTTCTTC
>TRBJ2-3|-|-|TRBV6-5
CASSYSMSSQDTQYF
TGTGCCAGCAGTTACTCGATGTCCAGTCAAGATACGCAGTATTTT
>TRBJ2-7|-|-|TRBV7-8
CASSSLRGTYEQYF
TGTGCCAGCAGCTCTCTTCGGGGAACCTACGAGCAGTACTTC
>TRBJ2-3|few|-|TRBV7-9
CASSLRGDETDTQYF
TGTGCCAGCAGCCTTCGGGGTGACGAAACAGATACGCAGTATTTT
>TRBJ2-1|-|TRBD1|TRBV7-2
CASSKTGGASYNEQFF
TGTGCCAGCAGCAAAACAGGGGGCGCTTCCTACAATGAGCAGTTCTTC
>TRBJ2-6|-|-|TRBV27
CASSFPPGSGANALTF
TGTGCCAGCAGTTTCCCCCCTGGCTCTGGGGCCAACGCCCTGACTTTC
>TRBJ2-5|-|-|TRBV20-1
CSAKPAVQSGETQYF
TGCAGTGCCAAACCGGCAGTGCAAAGTGGAGAGACCCAGTACTTC
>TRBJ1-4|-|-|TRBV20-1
CSAPGLGEKLFF
TGCAGTGCTCCAGGATTGGGTGAAAAACTGTTTTTT
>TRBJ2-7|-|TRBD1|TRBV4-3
CASSQYHGTGAYEQYF
TGCGCCAGCAGCCAATATCACGGGACAGGGGCCTACGAGCAGTACTTC
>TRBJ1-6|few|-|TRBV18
CASSPSDSDSPLHF
TGTGCCAGCTCACCAAGTGACAGCGATTCACCCCTCCACTTT
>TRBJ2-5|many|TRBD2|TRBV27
CASSLTSGVIETQYF
TGTGCCAGCAGTTTGACTAGCGGGGTCATAGAGACCCAGTACTTC
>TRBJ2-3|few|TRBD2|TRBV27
CASSLSASGVSDTQYF
TGTGCCAGCAGTTTATCAGCTAGCGGGGTCTCAGATACGCAGTATTTT
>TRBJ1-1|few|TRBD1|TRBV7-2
CASSLVGQANTEAFF
TGTGCCAGCAGCTTAGTAGGACAGGCGAACACTGAAGCTTTCTTT
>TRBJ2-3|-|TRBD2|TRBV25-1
CASSDSRSGGETDTQYF
TGTGCCAGCAGTGATTCACGTAGCGGGGGGGAAACAGATACGCAGTATTTT
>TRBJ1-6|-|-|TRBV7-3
CASSPKAGHNSPLHF
TGTGCCAGCAGCCCAAAGGCAGGGCACAATTCACCCCTCCACTTT
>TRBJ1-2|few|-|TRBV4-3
CASSHAFDRTYGYTF
TGCGCCAGCAGCCACGCCTTCGACAGGACCTATGGCTACACCTTC
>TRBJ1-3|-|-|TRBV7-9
CASSLVAQTIYF
TGTGCCAGCAGCTTAGTGGCCCAGACCATATATTTT
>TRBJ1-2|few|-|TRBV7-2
CASSLGPNNYGYTF
TGTGCCAGCAGCCTTGGACCCAATAACTATGGCTACACCTTC
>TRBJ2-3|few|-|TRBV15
CATSRGDSTDTQYF
TGTGCCACCAGCAGAGGGGACAGCACAGATACGCAGTATTTT
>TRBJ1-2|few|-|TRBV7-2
CASSLADMGYGYTF
TGTGCCAGCAGCTTAGCTGACATGGGCTATGGCTACACCTTC
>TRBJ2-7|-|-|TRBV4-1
CAGSQEYAGIGYEQYF
TGCGCCGGCAGCCAAGAGTATGCGGGAATCGGGTACGAGCAGTACTTC
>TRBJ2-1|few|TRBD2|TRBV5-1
CASSRGTSGNEQFF
TGCGCCAGCAGCAGGGGGACTAGTGGCAATGAGCAGTTCTTC
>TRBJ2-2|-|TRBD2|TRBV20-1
CSAIERGNTGELFF
TGCAGTGCTATCGAGCGGGGGAACACCGGGGAGCTGTTTTTT
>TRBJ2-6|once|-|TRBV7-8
CASSLGGYSGANVLTF
TGTGCCAGCAGCTTAGGAGGCTACTCTGGGGCCAACGTCCTGACTTTC
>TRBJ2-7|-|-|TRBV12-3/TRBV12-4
CASSFFQGLDEQYF
TGTGCCAGCAGTTTTTTTCAGGGCTTGGACGAGCAGTACTTC
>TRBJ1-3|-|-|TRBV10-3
CAISGTDGNTIYF
TGTGCCATCAGTGGGACTGATGGAAACACCATATATTTT
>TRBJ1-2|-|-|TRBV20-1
CSARVTSGRDGYTF
TGCAGTGCTAGAGTGACGTCGGGGAGGGATGGCTACACCTTC
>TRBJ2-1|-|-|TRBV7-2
CASSLLAGASIREQFF
TGTGCCAGCAGCTTACTGGCGGGGGCCTCTATCCGGGAGCAGTTCTTC
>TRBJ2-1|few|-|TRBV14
CASSLGRLLDDNEQFF
TGTGCCAGCAGCCTGGGAAGGCTCCTGGACGACAATGAGCAGTTCTTC
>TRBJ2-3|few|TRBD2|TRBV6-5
CASSSGRGGLTDTQYF
TGTGCCAGCAGTTCAGGGCGGGGGGGCCTCACAGATACGCAGTATTTT
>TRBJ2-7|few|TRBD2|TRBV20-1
CSATERTSGYEQYF
TGCAGTGCTACCGAAAGGACTAGCGGTTACGAGCAGTACTTC
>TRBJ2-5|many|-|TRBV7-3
CASSLSRQETQYF
TGTGCCAGCAGCTTATCTCGGCAAGAGACCCAGTACTTC
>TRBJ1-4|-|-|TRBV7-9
CASSLRSSTNEKLFF
TGTGCCAGCAGCTTACGTAGCTCAACTAATGAAAAACTGTTTTTT
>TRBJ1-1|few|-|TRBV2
CASSSMQWNTEAFF
TGTGCCAGCAGTTCAATGCAGTGGAACACTGAAGCTTTCTTT
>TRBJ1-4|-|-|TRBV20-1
CSARRVEKLFF
TGCAGTGCCCGTCGGGTTGAAAAACTGTTTTTT
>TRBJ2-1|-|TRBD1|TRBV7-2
CVSSFTDREVYNEQFF
TGTGTCAGCAGCTTTACCGACAGGGAAGTTTACAATGAGCAGTTCTTC
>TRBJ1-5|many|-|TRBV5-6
CASSPGVNQPQHF
TGTGCCAGCAGCCCCGGGGTAAATCAGCCCCAGCATTTT
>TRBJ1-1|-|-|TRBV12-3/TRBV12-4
CASSWQGRVNTEAFF
TGTGCCAGCAGTTGGCAGGGCCGAGTGAACACTGAAGCTTTCTTT
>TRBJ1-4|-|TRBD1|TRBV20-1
CSANPGTEAEKLFF
TGCAGTGCGAACCCCGGGACAGAAGCTGAAAAACTGTTTTTT
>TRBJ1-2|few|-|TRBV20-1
CSATSTQRKNYGYTF
TGCAGTGCTACATCCACACAAAGAAAGAACTATGGCTACACCTTC
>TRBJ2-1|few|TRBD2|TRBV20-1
CSASLIGLAVNEQFF
TGCAGTGCTTCCCTGATAGGGCTAGCGGTCAATGAGCAGTTCTTC
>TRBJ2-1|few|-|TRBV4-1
CASSQDELAAYNEQFF
TGCGCCAGCAGCCAGGACGAACTAGCTGCCTACAATGAGCAGTTCTTC